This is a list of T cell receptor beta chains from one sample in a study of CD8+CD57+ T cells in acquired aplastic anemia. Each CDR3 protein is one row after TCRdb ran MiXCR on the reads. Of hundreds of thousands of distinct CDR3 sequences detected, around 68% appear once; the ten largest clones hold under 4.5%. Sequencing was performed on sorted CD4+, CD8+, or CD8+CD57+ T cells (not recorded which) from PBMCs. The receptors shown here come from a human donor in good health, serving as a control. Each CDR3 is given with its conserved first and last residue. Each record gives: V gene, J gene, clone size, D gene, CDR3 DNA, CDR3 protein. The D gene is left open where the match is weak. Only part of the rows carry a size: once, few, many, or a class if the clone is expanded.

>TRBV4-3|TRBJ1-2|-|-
TGCGCCAGCAGCCAGTACCGCGGGGGGGCTAACTATGGCTACACCTTC
CASSQYRGGANYGYTF
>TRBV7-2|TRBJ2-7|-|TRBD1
TGTGCCAGCAGCCAATCCGGGGTAGGGGGCGAGTACGAGCAGTACTTC
CASSQSGVGGEYEQYF
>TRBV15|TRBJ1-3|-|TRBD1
TGTGCCACCAGCAGAGAGCGGACAGGGGATGGAGCCACCATATATTTT
CATSRERTGDGATIYF
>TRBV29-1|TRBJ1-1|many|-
TGCAGCGTTATCGAGCCGAACACTGAAGCTTTCTTT
CSVIEPNTEAFF
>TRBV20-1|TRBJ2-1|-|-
TGCAGTGCCAGAAGCGCTAGTGGGGGGCAGCAGTTCTTC
CSARSASGGQQFF
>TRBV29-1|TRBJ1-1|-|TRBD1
TGCAGCGTTGAGGTCCAGGGACAGCTGAACACTGAAGCTTTCTTT
CSVEVQGQLNTEAFF
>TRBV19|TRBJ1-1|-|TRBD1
TGTGCCAGCATCCGCAGGGGGGTAGGCTCCGATGCACTCTTT
CASIRRGVGSDALF
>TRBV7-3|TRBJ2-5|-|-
TGTGCCAGCAGTTCTCGAGTGACCGAGTACTTC
CASSSRVTEYF
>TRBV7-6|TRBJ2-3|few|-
TGTGCCAGCAGCAGGGAGGTAGATACGCAGTATTTT
CASSREVDTQYF
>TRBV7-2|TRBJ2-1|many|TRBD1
TGTGCCAGCAGCTTGACAGGGGGTGTTTACAATGAGCAGTTCTTC
CASSLTGGVYNEQFF
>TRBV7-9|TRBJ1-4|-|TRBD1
TGTGCCAGCAGCTCGGACAGGACGGATGAAAAACTGTTTTTT
CASSSDRTDEKLFF
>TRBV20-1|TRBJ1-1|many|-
TGCAGTGCTAGAGAGGGAGGTAGGGCGAACACTGAAGCTTTCTTT
CSAREGGRANTEAFF
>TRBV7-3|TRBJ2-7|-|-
TGTGCCAGCAGCTTAATGGCGGGAAGCTCCTACGAGCAGTACTTC
CASSLMAGSSYEQYF
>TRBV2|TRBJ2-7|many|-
TGTGCCAGCAAGGGGGGGGTGGCCTACGAGCAGTACTTC
CASKGGVAYEQYF
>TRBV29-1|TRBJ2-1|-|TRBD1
TGCAGCGTTGCCCGGGACAGGGGCGATGAGCAGTTCTTC
CSVARDRGDEQFF
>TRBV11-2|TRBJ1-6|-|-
TGTGCCAGCAGCTTAGATACTAGACAAGGAATGGAATCCCCCCTCCACTTT
CASSLDTRQGMESPLHF
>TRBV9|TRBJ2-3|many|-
TGTGCCAGCAGCGTAGAGACTAGGGGCGATACGCAGTATTTT
CASSVETRGDTQYF
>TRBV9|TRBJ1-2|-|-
TGTGCCAGCAGCCAAGGAGTATATGGCTACACCTTC
CASSQGVYGYTF
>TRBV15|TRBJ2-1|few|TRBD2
TGTGCCAGCAGTCTGGGGACTAGCGGTTACAATGAGCAGTTCTTC
CASSLGTSGYNEQFF
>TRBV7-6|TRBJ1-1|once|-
TGTGCTAGCAGCTTAGGGTTGAAAGGGTTAACAGATACGGAAGCTTTCTTT
CASSLGLKGLTDTEAFF
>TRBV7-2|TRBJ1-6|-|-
TGTGCCAGCAGCGAGGGCTTACACTATGGCTACACCTTCCACTTT
CASSEGLHYGYTFHF
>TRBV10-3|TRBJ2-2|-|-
TGTGCCATCAGTCCCCGGCGAGACTCTACAACCGGGGAGCAGTTGTTT
CAISPRRDSTTGEQLF